This T cell receptor (beta chain) was documented in a study of cytomegalovirus exposure and HLA in healthy donors. Findings and caveats of the study: No immune exposure information besides CMV serostatus was available. Among TCR beta chains, those listed as cytomegalovirus-associated numbered 164. A later analysis showed HLA-associated TCR beta chains outstripping equally common others in clonal expansion.

The PCR contained 60 Vbeta and 13 Jbeta primers. Profiled with immunoSEQ multiplex PCR; TCRdb holds only in-frame clones, not every one. This sample carries 50,000 to 60,000 clones, roughly 80% of them seen once, and the ten largest clones take about 3%. In the case of this clone: Its antigen is unknown.

Deletions cut 0 bases from V and 2 bases from J, with 11 bases between. This CDR3 has 16 residues. Germline V gene lookup returns CDR1 SGHDT and CDR2 YYEEEE. The chain combines TRBV5-6 with TRBJ2-2; D remains unclear. This receptor was obtained from a woman aged 40 to 49 in good health and CMV-seropositive. The sequenced sample was PBMCs. The CDR3 here is CASSLAGEANTGELFF. The CDR3 nucleotides are TGTGCCAGCAGCTTGGCCGGCGAGGCCAACACCGGGGAGCTGTTTTTT.